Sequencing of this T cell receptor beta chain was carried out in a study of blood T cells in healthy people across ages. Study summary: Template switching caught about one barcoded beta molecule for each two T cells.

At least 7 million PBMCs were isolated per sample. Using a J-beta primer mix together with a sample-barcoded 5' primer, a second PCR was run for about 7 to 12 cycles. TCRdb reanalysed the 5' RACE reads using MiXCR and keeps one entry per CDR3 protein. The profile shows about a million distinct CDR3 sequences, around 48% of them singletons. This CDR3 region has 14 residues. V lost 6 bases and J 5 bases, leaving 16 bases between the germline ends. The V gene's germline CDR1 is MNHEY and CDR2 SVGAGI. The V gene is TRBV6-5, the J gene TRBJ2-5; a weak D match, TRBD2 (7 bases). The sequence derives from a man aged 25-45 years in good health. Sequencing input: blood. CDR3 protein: CASRSGGLGETQYF. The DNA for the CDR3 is TGTGCCAGCAGGTCGGGGGGCTTGGGCGAGACCCAGTACTTC.